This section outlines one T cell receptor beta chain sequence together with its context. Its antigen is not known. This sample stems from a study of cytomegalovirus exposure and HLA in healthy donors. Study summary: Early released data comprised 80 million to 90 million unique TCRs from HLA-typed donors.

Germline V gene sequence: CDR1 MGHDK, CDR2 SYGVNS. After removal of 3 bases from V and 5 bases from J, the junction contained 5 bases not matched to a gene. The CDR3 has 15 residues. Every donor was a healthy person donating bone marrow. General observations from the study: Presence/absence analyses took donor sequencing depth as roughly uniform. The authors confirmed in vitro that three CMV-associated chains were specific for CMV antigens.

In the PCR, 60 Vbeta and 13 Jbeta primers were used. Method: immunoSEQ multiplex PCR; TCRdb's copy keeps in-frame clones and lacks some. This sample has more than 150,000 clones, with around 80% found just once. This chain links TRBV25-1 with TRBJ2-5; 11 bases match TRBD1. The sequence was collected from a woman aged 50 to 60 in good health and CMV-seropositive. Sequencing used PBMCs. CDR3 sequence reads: CASSDSGTGGETQYF. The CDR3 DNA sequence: TGTGCCAGCAGTGACTCCGGGACAGGGGGGGAGACCCAGTACTTC.